This T cell receptor (beta chain) was documented in a study of shared clonotypes between healthy human individuals. In germline, CDR1 is SGHNT, CDR2 YYREEE (reference sequence). The CDR3 extends over 15 amino acids. J was trimmed by 0 bases and V by 3 bases; bases with no gene match: 1. There were no recent acute infections or vaccinations among the donors, who were healthy HIV-negative adults. Notes on the study in general: Generation of non-shared clonotypes was less probable than generation of clonotypes shared by all four donors.

This clone appeared once. As yet, its antigen is unknown. Other nucleotide sequences in the sample specify the same CDR3. Some clones are missing from TCRdb's copy, which holds only in-frame ones; the method was immunoSEQ multiplex PCR. The repertoire holds some 1 million clones, with under 80% as singletons. The origin of this receptor is a man between 18 and 35 years old in good health. Sequencing was done on a sample of memory CD4+ T cells sorted from blood. Subset indicated: CD45RA-negative fraction. The chain is built from TRBV5-4 and TRBJ2-3, with 10 bases matching TRBD2. The CDR3 region is CASSSAGGSTDTQYF. CDR3 DNA sequence: TGTGCCAGCAGCTCAGCGGGGGGGAGCACAGATACGCAGTATTTT.